The rows below give T cell receptor beta chains drawn from one sample of a study of cytomegalovirus exposure and HLA in healthy donors. The method was immunoSEQ multiplex PCR; TCRdb's version includes in-frame clones alone and lacks a portion of them. The repertoire has under 200,000 clones, around three quarters of them found once; the top ten carry approximately 4.4%. Material for sequencing was PBMCs. All receptors come from a woman aged 25 to 39 in good health and CMV-seropositive. Each CDR3 is given with its conserved first and last residue. D genes are given only for firm matches. Clone size is not always given. Where it is, it says once, few, many or a class for expanded clones.

clone_size	j_call	v_call	cdr3_length	d_call	cdr3_nt	cdr3_aa
.	TRBJ1-2	TRBV7-9	13	TRBD1	TGTTCCAGCAGCCCGACAGGGTACTATGGCTACACCTTC	CSSSPTGYYGYTF
.	TRBJ2-7	TRBV11-2	16	TRBD2	TGTGCCAGCCGACCGACTAGCGGGAGGCCAGGCAGGGAGCAGTACTTC	CASRPTSGRPGREQYF
.	TRBJ2-3	TRBV11-3	13	.	TGTGCCAGCAGCTTATGGGGGGAGGATACGCAGTATTTT	CASSLWGEDTQYF
.	TRBJ2-2	TRBV5-4	14	TRBD1	TGTGCCAGCAGCTTGGACAGGGGCACCGGGGAGCTGTTTTTT	CASSLDRGTGELFF
.	TRBJ2-7	TRBV4-1	16	TRBD2	TGCGCCAGCAGCCAAGATCCCGGGGGGGGGTCCTACGAGCAGTACTTC	CASSQDPGGGSYEQYF
.	TRBJ2-7	TRBV30	13	TRBD1	TGTGCCGGTACTGGACAGGTACCCTACGAGCAGTACTTC	CAGTGQVPYEQYF
.	TRBJ2-7	TRBV5-6	16	TRBD2	TGTGCCAGCAGCGACCGCGCCGGGGGGGGGTCCTACGAGCAGTACTTC	CASSDRAGGGSYEQYF
.	TRBJ2-2	TRBV10-3	13	TRBD2	TGTGCCATCAGCCTAGCGGGGTCCGGGGAGCTGTTTTTT	CAISLAGSGELFF
.	TRBJ1-1	TRBV7-9	19	TRBD1	TGTGCCAGCAGCTACCCCTCCGTAGGGACAGGGACGAGAAAAGCTGAAGCTTTCTTT	CASSYPSVGTGTRKAEAFF
once	TRBJ2-2	TRBV6-6	14	TRBD1	TGTGCCGGCGGACAGGGGGTGGACACCGGGGAGCTGTTTTTT	CAGGQGVDTGELFF
.	TRBJ2-1	TRBV6-1	14	.	TGTGCCAGCAGTGAAATCCGGGACACTTTAGAGCAGTTCTTC	CASSEIRDTLEQFF
few	TRBJ1-5	TRBV19	15	.	TGTGCCAGTAGTATAACCAGGGATTGGGATCAGCCCCAGCATTTT	CASSITRDWDQPQHF
few	TRBJ1-4	TRBV13	16	TRBD1	TGTGCCAGCAGCTCTGAGGGACAGCCCGGAGGTGAAAAACTGTTTTTT	CASSSEGQPGGEKLFF
.	TRBJ1-2	TRBV4-1	15	.	TGCGCCAGCAGCCTCTTGCCAGGGTTCAACTATGGCTACACCTTC	CASSLLPGFNYGYTF
.	TRBJ1-1	TRBV4-3	15	.	TGCGCCAGCAGCCAAGATGTCTCTGGAGGGTATGAAGCTTTCTTT	CASSQDVSGGYEAFF
.	TRBJ1-1	TRBV1	18	.	TGCACCAGCAGCCAAGATGGGCGTCTGTGGGAGCTGAACACTGAAGCTTTCTTT	CTSSQDGRLWELNTEAFF
once	TRBJ2-7	TRBV11-3	15	.	TGTGCCAGCAGCTATCGGACAGAAAGCTCCTACGAGCAGTACTTC	CASSYRTESSYEQYF
.	TRBJ2-5	TRBV5-8	15	TRBD1	TGTGCCAGCAGCCACAGGGGGCAGGGACGCGTGGCCCAGTACTTC	CASSHRGQGRVAQYF
.	TRBJ1-2	TRBV4-1	13	.	TGCGCCAGCAGGCCCGGGACACACTATGGCTACACCTTC	CASRPGTHYGYTF
.	TRBJ1-5	TRBV5-1	15	.	TGCGCCAGCAGCTTGGAAGGACAGAACAATCAGCCCCAGCATTTT	CASSLEGQNNQPQHF
.	TRBJ2-3	TRBV13	17	TRBD2	TGTGCCAGCAGCTTAGGAATCCAGCGGGGGGTTACAGATACGCAGTATTTT	CASSLGIQRGVTDTQYF
.	TRBJ2-6	TRBV14	19	TRBD1	TGTGCCAGCAGCCCGGATCGGACAGGATTCAACTCTGGGGCCAACGTCCTGACTTTC	CASSPDRTGFNSGANVLTF
.	TRBJ2-1	TRBV5-1	14	.	TGCGCCAGCAGCTTATCAGCAGGGGACAATGAGCAGTTCTTC	CASSLSAGDNEQFF
.	TRBJ2-1	TRBV7-8	16	TRBD1	TGTGCCAGCACTCCAACCGGGACAGGGGTATGGAATGAGCAGTTCTTC	CASTPTGTGVWNEQFF
.	TRBJ2-7	TRBV14	14	.	TGTGCCAGCAGCCAATTTGGGCAGCCGACCGAGCAGTACTTC	CASSQFGQPTEQYF
.	TRBJ2-2	TRBV27	16	.	TGTGCCAGCAGTCCCTACGGCGGGACCAACACCGGGGAGCTGTTTTTT	CASSPYGGTNTGELFF
.	TRBJ2-3	TRBV25-1	13	.	TGTGCCAGCAGTGATGGCACCACAGATACGCAGTATTTT	CASSDGTTDTQYF
.	TRBJ1-5	TRBV2	14	.	TGTGCCAGCAGTGAAATAGATAGCAATCAGCCCCAGCATTTT	CASSEIDSNQPQHF
.	TRBJ2-3	TRBV6-1	13	.	TGTGCCAGCAGTGAAGCGGACTCAGATACGCAGTATTTT	CASSEADSDTQYF
.	TRBJ1-5	TRBV7-2	11	.	TGTGCCAGCAGCTTAGGACAAACCCAGCATTTT	CASSLGQTQHF
.	TRBJ1-1	TRBV18	17	.	TGTGCCAGCTCACCGCTGGGGGGGCATTTGGCAAACACTGAAGCTTTCTTT	CASSPLGGHLANTEAFF